These 18 T cell receptor beta chains were sequenced from one sample in a study of T cell repertoires in cytomegalovirus infection. TCRdb itself ran the reads through MiXCR, one entry per CDR3 protein. The sample lists 150,000 to 200,000 distinct CDR3 sequences, 17% seen once, with 25% in the top ten. Sample: CD8+ T cells from PBMCs. The receptors stem from a human donor in good health (CMV status not recorded). Some clones in this sample may be carry-over from other donors' samples.

This clonotype was counted only a few times. The rearrangement links TRBV6-5 to TRBJ1-2, with a tentative D call TRBD1 (6 bases). The V end was cut by 2 bases, the J end by 4 bases, with 8 bases between. This CDR3 has 13 amino acids. The germline V gene encodes CDR1 MNHEY and CDR2 SVGAGI. The DNA for the CDR3 is TGTGCCAGCAGTTACGAGGGGGGCTATGGCTACACCTTC. This translates into CASSYEGGYGYTF.

This clonotype was seen more than once but under ten times. This chain uses TRBV7-2 with TRBJ2-1; D is unclear. This CDR3 is built from 13 residues. CDR1 and CDR2 (germline): SGHTA, FQGNSA. The germline V and J ends were trimmed by 0 bases and 8 bases, with 8 bases remaining between them. CDR3 sequence reads: CASSLAGVDEQFF. The CDR3 coding sequence is TGTGCCAGCAGCTTAGCAGGAGTAGATGAGCAGTTCTTC.

A single count supports this clonotype. The rearrangement uses TRBV29-1 and TRBJ1-1, with D maybe TRBD1 (6 bases). Germline CDR1 and CDR2: SQVTM and ANQGSEA. CDR3 size: 12 residues. V lost 3 bases to trimming and J lost 3 bases, with 8 bases between them. In DNA, the CDR3 is TGCAGCGTTGAGGACAGTCACACTGAAGCTTTCTTT. It specifies CSVEDSHTEAFF.

The chain links TRBV7-9 to TRBJ2-3, with 10 bases matching TRBD1. The length of the CDR3 is 16 residues. The V gene end was trimmed by 4 bases and the J gene end by 3 bases; junction bases not matched to a gene: 7. Germline V CDR1 and CDR2: SEHNR, FQNEAQ (reference sequence). The CDR3 loop is CASSSVDRGPTDTQYF. The CDR3 nucleotides are TGTGCCAGCAGCTCAGTCGACAGGGGGCCGACAGATACGCAGTATTTT.

There are a few counts of this clonotype. This chain joins TRBV4-3 and TRBJ2-6, with D perhaps TRBD1 or TRBD2 (6 bases each). CDR1 LGHNA and CDR2 YSLEER come from the germline V gene. Between the trimmed V and J ends, which lost 10 bases and 0 bases, there was a span of 16 bases. This CDR3 has 16 amino acids. This CDR3 reads CANPLKGGSGANVLTF. The DNA for the CDR3 is TGCGCCAACCCATTGAAGGGGGGCTCTGGGGCCAACGTCCTGACTTTC.

The CDR3 is CASTPSGFGYEQYF. The CDR3 bases are TGTGCCAGCACCCCATCAGGTTTTGGCTACGAGCAGTACTTC. The chain is built from TRBV3-1 and TRBJ2-7; D gene uncertain. This CDR3 spans 14 amino acids. With 7 bases removed from V and 3 bases from J, the gap between germline ends came to 16 bases. Germline assignment: CDR1 LGHDT and CDR2 YNNKEL (reference sequence).

The chain has TRBV6-2 or TRBV6-3 and TRBJ1-2, with D perhaps matching TRBD1 (5 bases). The CDR3 is 14 residues long. Germline loops: CDR1 MNHEY, CDR2 SVGEGT. Between the trimmed V and J ends, which lost 5 bases and 4 bases, there was a span of 14 bases. In DNA, the CDR3 is TGTGCCAGCAGTATGACAGAGAGCAGCTATGGCTACACCTTC. Translated: CASSMTESSYGYTF.

This chain joins TRBV20-1 and TRBJ2-1; TRBD2 might be the D (7 bases). The CDR3 extends over 14 amino acids. Germline CDR1 reads DFQATT; CDR2 reads SNEGSKA (reference sequence). V lost 5 bases and J 0 bases, leaving 11 bases between the germline ends. This CDR3 reads CSAPGGSSYNEQFF. In nucleotides, the CDR3 is TGCAGTGCTCCGGGGGGCAGCTCCTACAATGAGCAGTTCTTC.

This clonotype was picked up a small number of times. The gene calls are TRBV12-5 and TRBJ1-1; D perhaps matches TRBD1 (6 bases). The germline V gene encodes CDR1 LGHNT and CDR2 FRNRAP. The germline V and J ends were trimmed by 0 bases and 7 bases, with 21 bases remaining between them. CDR3 size: 17 residues. This chain's CDR3 is CASGLVAQTPEGGEAFF. DNA of the CDR3: TGTGCTAGTGGTTTGGTCGCGCAGACCCCAGAGGGGGGTGAAGCTTTCTTT.

V usage is TRBV20-1 and J usage is TRBJ2-3; 7 positions match TRBD1. The CDR3 has 15 residues. Germline V CDR1 and CDR2: DFQATT, SNEGSKA (reference sequence). Trimming took 3 bases from V and 2 from J; bases not matched to a gene: 8. CDR3 coding DNA: TGCAGTGCTAGGAAGCCGGGACAGAACACAGATACGCAGTATTTT. It codes for CSARKPGQNTDTQYF.

The chain joins TRBV6-2 or TRBV6-3 to TRBJ2-7; unclear D gene. Germline-derived CDR1 and CDR2 are MNHEY and SVGEGT. This CDR3 region has 15 residues. The V gene lost 0 bases and the J gene lost 2 bases, with 11 bases spanning the gap. The CDR3 loop reads CASSYSGRGTYEQYF. Written as DNA, the CDR3 is TGTGCCAGCAGTTACTCTGGACGAGGAACCTACGAGCAGTACTTC.

This chain links TRBV28 with TRBJ1-5; no reliable D call. V was trimmed by 5 bases and J by 0 bases, leaving 11 bases between them. Germline CDR1 and CDR2: MDHEN and SYDVKM. The CDR3 runs to 15 residues. The CDR3 loop is CASSPQIGSNQPQHF. CDR3 DNA sequence: TGTGCCAGCAGTCCTCAGATAGGTAGCAATCAGCCCCAGCATTTT. Full variable domain (missing parts from reference TRBV28 and TRBJ1-5): DVKVTQSSRYLVKRTGEKVFLECVQDMDHENMFWYRQDPGLGLRLIYFSYDVKMKEKGDIPEGYSVSREKKERFSLILESASTNQTSMYLCASSPQIGSNQPQHFGDGTRLSIL.

In its sample, this clonotype was seen many times. V and J are TRBV7-8 and TRBJ2-3, with D maybe TRBD2 (6 bases). V dropped 5 bases and J dropped 3 bases, with 15 bases sitting between them. The CDR3 runs to 15 residues. Germline assignment: CDR1 SGHVS and CDR2 FQNEAQ. CDR3 coding DNA: TGTGCCAGCAGCCTCCCTGGCGGGGCGACAGATACGCAGTATTTT. Its protein product is CASSLPGGATDTQYF.

This clonotype was found a few times. The chain joins TRBV7-6 to TRBJ2-2; D is possibly TRBD1 (6 bases). Germline V gene lookup returns CDR1 SGHVS and CDR2 FNYEAQ. CDR3 length: 14 amino acids. Trimming took 7 bases from V and 4 from J, leaving 13 bases between them. CDR3 protein: CASTNTGLTGELFF. The CDR3 DNA reads as TGTGCCAGCACCAATACAGGGCTCACCGGGGAGCTGTTTTTT.

The chain joins TRBV12-5 to TRBJ1-5; D remains ambiguous. The germline V and J ends were trimmed by 7 bases and 0 bases, with 7 bases remaining between them. This CDR3 contains 13 residues. Germline assignment: CDR1 LGHNT and CDR2 FRNRAP. The CDR3: CASALYSNQPQHF. The CDR3 coding sequence is TGTGCTAGTGCCCTGTATAGCAATCAGCCCCAGCATTTT.

V is TRBV7-3 and J is TRBJ1-1; a weak D match, TRBD1 (5 bases). Germline V gene data show CDR1 as SGHTA and CDR2 as FQGTGA. V shed 0 bases and J shed 7 bases, with 15 bases lying between them. CDR3 length equals 15 residues. The CDR3 DNA is TGTGCCAGCAGCTTAACCCGGAGGACACGCCATGAAGCTTTCTTT. Encoded protein: CASSLTRRTRHEAFF. The full variable domain, with the rest looked up from reference TRBV7-3 and TRBJ1-1, is GAGVSQTPSNKVTEKGKYVELRCDPISGHTALYWYRQSLGQGPEFLIYFQGTGAADDSGLPNDRFFAVRPEGSVSTLKIQRTERGDSAVYLCASSLTRRTRHEAFFGQGTRLTVV.

The V and J genes are TRBV12-3 or TRBV12-4 and TRBJ2-3; D is ambiguous. V lost 7 bases to trimming and J lost 0 bases, with 8 bases between them. The CDR3 has 13 amino acids. This chain's CDR3 is CASMRQSTDTQYF. In DNA form, the CDR3 reads TGTGCCAGCATGCGTCAAAGCACAGATACGCAGTATTTT.

This clonotype has more than one count but fewer than ten. V is TRBV7-9 and J is TRBJ1-2; 12 positions match TRBD1. The V segment lost 4 bases and the J segment 1 base; nucleotides outside the gene matches: 10. CDR1 is SEHNR, CDR2 FQNEAQ, per germline (reference sequence). CDR3 length: 18 residues. The CDR3 DNA is TGTGCCAGCAGCTCCCGACCGGGACAGGGGGCTTTTAACTATGGCTACACCTTC. It encodes CASSSRPGQGAFNYGYTF.